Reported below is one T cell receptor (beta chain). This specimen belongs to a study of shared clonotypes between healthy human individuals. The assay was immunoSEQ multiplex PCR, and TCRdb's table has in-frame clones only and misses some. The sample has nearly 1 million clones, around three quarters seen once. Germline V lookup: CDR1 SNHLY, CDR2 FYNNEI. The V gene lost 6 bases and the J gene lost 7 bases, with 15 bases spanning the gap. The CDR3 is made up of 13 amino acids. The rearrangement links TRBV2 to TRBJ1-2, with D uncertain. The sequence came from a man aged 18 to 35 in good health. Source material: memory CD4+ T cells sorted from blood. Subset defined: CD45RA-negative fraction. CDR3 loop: CASRAISGSGYTF. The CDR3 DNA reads TGTGCCAGCAGGGCCATATCCGGCAGTGGCTACACCTTC.